These T cell receptor beta chains were read from a single sample in a study of blood T cells in healthy people across ages. TCRdb reanalysed the 5' RACE reads using MiXCR and keeps one entry per CDR3 protein. The data contain 1.4 million or so distinct CDR3 sequences, approximately 43% of them singletons. The specimen sequenced was blood. All receptors come from a woman under 30 in good health. CDR3s include the opening cysteine and the closing phenylalanine or tryptophan. D genes are given only for firm matches. Expanded clones are given a class, and other clones once, few, many or no size at all.

size	D	J	V	DNA	CDR3
-	TRBD2	TRBJ2-3	TRBV10-3	TGTGCCATCAGCTCTACTAGCGGGGGGTTGATAGGCACAGATACGCAGTATTTT	CAISSTSGGLIGTDTQYF
-	-	TRBJ2-4	TRBV5-5	TGTGCCAGCAAAACTACCCTGCAGTCCAAAAACATTCAGTACTTC	CASKTTLQSKNIQYF
many	-	TRBJ1-2	TRBV6-2/TRBV6-3	TGTGCCAGCAGTTACTCGGGAGCTAACTATGGCTACACCTTC	CASSYSGANYGYTF
-	-	TRBJ2-1	TRBV4-1	TGCGCCAGCAGCCAACATCGCAACAATGAGCAGTTCTTC	CASSQHRNNEQFF
-	-	TRBJ2-3	TRBV19	TGTGCCAGCTCCCAAATGGCAGATACGCAGTATTTT	CASSQMADTQYF
-	TRBD1	TRBJ2-7	TRBV20-1	TGCAGTGCTAGTATCTCGACAGGGGGCTTTTACGAGCAGTACTTC	CSASISTGGFYEQYF
few	-	TRBJ2-3	TRBV14	TGTGCCAGCAGCCAATTTGAAGCCGGCGATACGCAGTATTTT	CASSQFEAGDTQYF
few	-	TRBJ2-7	TRBV7-9	TGTGCCAGCAGCTTCATAGTCCACGAGCAGTACTTC	CASSFIVHEQYF
few	-	TRBJ2-1	TRBV29-1	TGCAGCGTTGGGGGGACAGTAGGCGGGAGTTCATACAATGAGCAGTTCTTC	CSVGGTVGGSSYNEQFF
-	TRBD2	TRBJ2-7	TRBV6-5	TGTGCCAGCAGTCCGCGGGAGCAGCGCTCCTACAATGAGCAGTACTTC	CASSPREQRSYNEQYF
few	-	TRBJ2-1	TRBV29-1	TGCAGCGTTGTAGGGGGTGGTGAGCAGTTCTTC	CSVVGGGEQFF
few	-	TRBJ2-7	TRBV6-5	TGTGCCAGCAGCCCGGGACACCCAATATACTACGAGCAGTACTTC	CASSPGHPIYYEQYF
-	-	TRBJ1-1	TRBV5-1	TGCGCCAGCGTTGGCCTGGGGGGCACTGAAGCTTTCTTT	CASVGLGGTEAFF
many	-	TRBJ2-7	TRBV4-1	TGCGCCAGCAGCCAAATACGACTAGTAAGATCCTACAATGAGCAGTACTTC	CASSQIRLVRSYNEQYF
-	TRBD2	TRBJ2-3	TRBV20-1	TGCAGTGCGCCGACTAGCGGGGGGTCAGATACGCAGTATTTT	CSAPTSGGSDTQYF
-	TRBD1	TRBJ2-4	TRBV12-3/TRBV12-4	TGTGCCAGCAGGGGGGACAGGGGGCAGAGCATTCAGTACTTC	CASRGDRGQSIQYF
-	-	TRBJ1-5	TRBV24-1	TGTGCCACCAGTGACGGTACCGGAGGCAATCAGCCCCAGCATTTT	CATSDGTGGNQPQHF
-	-	TRBJ2-1	TRBV20-1	TGCAGTGCTAGGGACTACGGGGGCAGCTCCTACAATGAGCAGTTCTTC	CSARDYGGSSYNEQFF
few	-	TRBJ1-4	TRBV7-9	TGTGCCAGCAGCCCGAGGCAGGCGGTGAGGGAAAAACTGTTTTTT	CASSPRQAVREKLFF
few	-	TRBJ2-1	TRBV18	TGTGCCAGCTCACCACGACTAGGGGACAATGAGCAGTTCTTC	CASSPRLGDNEQFF
once	-	TRBJ2-2	TRBV12-3/TRBV12-4	TGTGCCACCCGCTTAACAGGGTGGAACGGGGAGCTGTTTTTT	CATRLTGWNGELFF
few	-	TRBJ2-4	TRBV6-2/TRBV6-3	TGTGCCAGCAGTTACAGGCAGGGAGTGTGGTACATTCAGTACTTC	CASSYRQGVWYIQYF
few	-	TRBJ2-3	TRBV29-1	TGCGGCGTTGTGGGCGGGTTGAGTTATACGCAGTATTTT	CGVVGGLSYTQYF
-	TRBD1	TRBJ1-1	TRBV29-1	TGCAGCGCTCCCGCAGGGGGCCCCACTGAAGCTTTCTTT	CSAPAGGPTEAFF
few	-	TRBJ2-7	TRBV5-1	TGCGCCAGCAGCTTGGAGGTGGGGAGGACCTACGAGCAGTACTTC	CASSLEVGRTYEQYF
-	TRBD1	TRBJ2-1	TRBV14	TGTGCCAGCTGTCAGACAGGGACCTCCTACAATGAGCAGTTCTTC	CASCQTGTSYNEQFF
-	TRBD2	TRBJ2-7	TRBV5-1	TGCGCCAGCGGGACTAGCGGGGATTCCTACGAGCAGTACTTC	CASGTSGDSYEQYF
-	TRBD2	TRBJ2-1	TRBV12-3/TRBV12-4	TGTGCCAGCAGTTACTACTTGACTAGCGGGAGAGACAATGAGCAGTTCTTC	CASSYYLTSGRDNEQFF